Sequencing of this T cell receptor (beta chain) was carried out in a study of blood T cell repertoires in COVID-19. Overall study context: Samples taken during acute and convalescent COVID-19 were collected in the United States, Italy and Spain.

This clone was seen only once. Original data processing: Counts of nucleated cells, estimated from reference gene primer amplification, were obtained. Produced via immunoSEQ multiplex PCR; TCRdb's table is partial and in-frame only. V, J and clone size were drawn from that table, and D and trimming were deduced from the DNA. The sample includes some 300,000 clones, nearly 90% of them seen just once. Seattle's enrolled individuals joined amid active infection and were then monitored longitudinally. This sequence was found in a middle-aged woman with COVID-19, enrolled during active disease. The specimen sequenced was peripheral blood.

CDR3 in amino acids: CASSYRGQVKNIQYF. The CDR3 DNA reads as TGTGCCAGCAGTTACCGTGGACAGGTTAAAAACATTCAGTACTTC. The chain uses TRBV6-6 and TRBJ2-4; 7 nucleotides line up with TRBD1. The CDR3 is 15 amino acids. In germline, CDR1 is MNHNY, CDR2 SVGAGI (reference sequence). J lost 4 bases, V lost 2 bases, and 5 bases had no gene match.